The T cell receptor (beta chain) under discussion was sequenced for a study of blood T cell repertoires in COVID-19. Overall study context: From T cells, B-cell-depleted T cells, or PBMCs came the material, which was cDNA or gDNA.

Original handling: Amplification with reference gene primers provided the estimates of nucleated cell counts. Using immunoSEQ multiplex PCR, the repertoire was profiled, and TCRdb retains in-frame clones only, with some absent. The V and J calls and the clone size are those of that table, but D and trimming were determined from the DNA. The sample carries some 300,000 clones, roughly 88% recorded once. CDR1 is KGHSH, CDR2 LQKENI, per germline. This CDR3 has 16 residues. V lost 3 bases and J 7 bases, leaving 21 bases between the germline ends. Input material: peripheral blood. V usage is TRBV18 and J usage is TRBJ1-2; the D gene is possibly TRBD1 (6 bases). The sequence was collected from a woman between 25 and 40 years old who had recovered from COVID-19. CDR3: CASSPLSRMQGRGYTF. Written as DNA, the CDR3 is TGTGCCAGCTCACCCCTTAGTCGAATGCAGGGGCGTGGCTACACCTTC.